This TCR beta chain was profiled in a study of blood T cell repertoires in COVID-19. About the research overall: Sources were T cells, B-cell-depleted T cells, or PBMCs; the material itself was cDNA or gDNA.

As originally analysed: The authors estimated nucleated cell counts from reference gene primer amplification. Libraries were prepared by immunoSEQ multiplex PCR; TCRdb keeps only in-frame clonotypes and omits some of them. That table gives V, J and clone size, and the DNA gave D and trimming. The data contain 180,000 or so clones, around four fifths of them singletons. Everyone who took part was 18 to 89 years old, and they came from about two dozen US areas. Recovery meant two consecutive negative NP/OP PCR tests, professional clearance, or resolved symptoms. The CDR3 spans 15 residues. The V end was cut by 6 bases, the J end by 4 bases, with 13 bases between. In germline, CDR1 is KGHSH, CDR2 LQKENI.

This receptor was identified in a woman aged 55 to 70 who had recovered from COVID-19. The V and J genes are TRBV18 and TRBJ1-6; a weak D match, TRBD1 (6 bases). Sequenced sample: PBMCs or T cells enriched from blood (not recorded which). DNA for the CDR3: TGTGCCAGCTCGTCGGGGGGCGATTATAATTCACCCCTCCACTTT. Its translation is CASSSGGDYNSPLHF. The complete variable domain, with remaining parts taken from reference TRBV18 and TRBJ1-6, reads NAGVMQNPRHLVRRRGQEARLRCSPMKGHSHVYWYRQLPEEGLKFMVYLQKENIIDESGMPKERFSAEFPKEGPSILRIQQVVRGDSAAYFCASSSGGDYNSPLHFGNGTRLTVT.